The subject of this entry is one TCR beta chain. No antigen is known for it. At one of its ends the junction is not consistent with the germline gene, which may arise from a read error. The germline V gene has CDR1 MNHEY and CDR2 SMNVEV (reference sequence). The CDR3 spans 14 residues. The data stem from a study of CD8 T cells in ankylosing spondylitis. General study results and limits: Reportedly, significant enrichment of disease-linked clones occurred in matched ankylosing spondylitis synovial fluid.

From the 5' RACE reads, TCRdb called clonotypes with MiXCR, one entry per CDR3 protein. The sample lists about 240,000 distinct CDR3 sequences; about 10% were seen once. What was sequenced was blood, either unsorted or a sorted T cell fraction (not recorded which). The source of this sequence is a male donor with ankylosing spondylitis or in good health (not recorded which). The rearrangement links TRBV27 to TRBJ2-1, with 11 bases matching TRBD2. Here the CDR3 reads CVSSLLAGVNEQFF. The CDR3 bases are TGTGTCAGCAGTTTACTAGCGGGGGTCAATGAGCAGTTCTTC.